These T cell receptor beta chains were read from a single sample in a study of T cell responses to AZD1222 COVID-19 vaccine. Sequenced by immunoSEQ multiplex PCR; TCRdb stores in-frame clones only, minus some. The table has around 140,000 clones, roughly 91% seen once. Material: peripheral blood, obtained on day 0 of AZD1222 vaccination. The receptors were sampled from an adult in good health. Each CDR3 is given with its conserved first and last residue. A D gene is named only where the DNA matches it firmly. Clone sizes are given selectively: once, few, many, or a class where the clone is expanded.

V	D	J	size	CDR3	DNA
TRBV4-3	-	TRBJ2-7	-	CASSQESGRLYEQYF	TGCGCCAGCAGCCAAGAAAGCGGACGGCTTTACGAGCAGTACTTC
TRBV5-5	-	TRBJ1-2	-	CASSPGQPDGNGYTF	TGTGCCAGCAGCCCCGGACAGCCAGATGGGAATGGCTACACCTTC
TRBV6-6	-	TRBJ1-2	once	CASSPQGSGGYTF	TGTGCCAGCAGTCCACAGGGATCGGGGGGCTACACCTTC
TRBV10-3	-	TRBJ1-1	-	CAISDLVRGNTEAFF	TGTGCCATCAGTGATCTGGTCAGAGGGAACACTGAAGCTTTCTTT
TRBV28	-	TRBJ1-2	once	CAYTGSGVGYTF	TGTGCTTACACAGGGTCAGGGGTTGGCTACACCTTC
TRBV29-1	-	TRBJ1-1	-	CSVKGGAPLGAEAFF	TGCAGCGTCAAAGGGGGGGCCCCCTTGGGGGCTGAAGCTTTCTTT
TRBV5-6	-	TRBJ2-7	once	CASSFTRLREQYF	TGTGCCAGCAGCTTCACAAGGCTCCGCGAGCAGTACTTC
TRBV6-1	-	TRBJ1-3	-	CASSEGDSGNTIYF	TGTGCCAGCAGTGAAGGAGACTCTGGAAACACCATATATTTT
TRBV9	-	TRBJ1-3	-	CASSFDSGSGNTIYF	TGTGCCAGCAGTTTCGACTCGGGCTCTGGAAACACCATATATTTT
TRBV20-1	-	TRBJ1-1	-	CSASGGSDTEAFF	TGCAGTGCTAGTGGCGGGTCTGACACTGAAGCTTTCTTT
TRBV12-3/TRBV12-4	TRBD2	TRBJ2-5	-	CASSLAGISGEYF	TGTGCCAGCAGTTTAGCCGGAATTAGCGGGGAGTACTTC
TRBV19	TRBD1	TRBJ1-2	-	CASSSGQGQYGYTF	TGTGCCAGTAGTTCCGGACAGGGGCAGTATGGCTACACCTTC
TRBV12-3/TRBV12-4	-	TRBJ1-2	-	CASSTTRYGYTF	TGTGCCAGCAGTACTACCCGCTATGGCTACACCTTC
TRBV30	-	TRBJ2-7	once	CAWSVKYEQYF	TGTGCCTGGAGTGTAAAATACGAGCAGTACTTC
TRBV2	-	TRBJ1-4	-	CASSLVRQNEKLFF	TGTGCCAGCAGTTTAGTCAGACAGAACGAAAAACTGTTTTTT
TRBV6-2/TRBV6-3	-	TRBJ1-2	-	CASSYGVFYGYTF	TGTGCCAGCAGTTACGGGGTCTTCTATGGCTACACCTTC
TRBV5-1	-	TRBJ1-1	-	CASSLAGGEAFF	TGCGCCAGCAGCTTGGCCGGGGGGGAAGCTTTCTTT
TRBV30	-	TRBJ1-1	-	CASQGGNTEAFF	TGTGCCTCACAGGGAGGGAACACTGAAGCTTTCTTT
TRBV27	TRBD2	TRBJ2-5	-	CASSLSSGGETQYF	TGTGCCAGCAGTTTATCGTCGGGAGGTGAGACCCAGTACTTC
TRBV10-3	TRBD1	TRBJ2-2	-	CATWTGGTGELFF	TGTGCCACCTGGACAGGGGGCACCGGGGAGCTGTTTTTT
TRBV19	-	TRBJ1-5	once	CASTVAGGRSNQPQHF	TGTGCCAGTACGGTGGCGGGGGGACGAAGCAATCAGCCCCAGCATTTT
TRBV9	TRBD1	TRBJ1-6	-	CASSAEQGVNSPLHF	TGTGCCAGCAGCGCCGAACAGGGGGTAAATTCACCCCTCCACTTT
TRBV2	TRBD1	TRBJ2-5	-	CASSEKGTGGALKALQTQYF	TGTGCCAGCAGTGAAAAGGGGACAGGGGGCGCACTGAAAGCCCTACAGACCCAGTACTTC